Listed below are T cell receptor beta chains from one sample, sequenced in a study of graft-versus-host responses after intestinal transplantation. Data came from immunoSEQ multiplex PCR; TCRdb stores just in-frame clones and leaves some out. Of around 95,000 clones in the sample, less than 90% were seen once. Their antigen targets remain unknown. Sequences were derived from unstimulated CD4+ T cells sorted from spleen or lymph node cells, sampled before transplant. These receptors were collected from a human donor who was the organ donor for an intestinal transplant. Each CDR3 is given with its conserved first and last residue. Fields, in order: J gene, clone size, V gene, D gene, CDR3 protein, CDR3 DNA. The D gene is left open where the match is weak. The size field is filled for only some rows; it gives once, few, many or a size class.

J gene: TRBJ2-3; clone size: -; V gene: TRBV20-1; D gene: -; CDR3 protein: CSARVGTQYF; CDR3 DNA: TGCAGTGCTAGAGTCGGTACGCAGTATTTT
J gene: TRBJ1-3; clone size: -; V gene: TRBV4-1; D gene: -; CDR3 protein: CASSQVGMQGASGNTIYF; CDR3 DNA: TGCGCCAGCAGCCAAGTTGGAATGCAGGGCGCCTCTGGAAACACCATATATTTT
J gene: TRBJ1-1; clone size: -; V gene: TRBV10-1; D gene: TRBD1; CDR3 protein: CASSGQGNTEAFF; CDR3 DNA: TGCGCCAGCAGTGGACAGGGGAACACTGAAGCTTTCTTT
J gene: TRBJ1-5; clone size: -; V gene: TRBV7-2; D gene: TRBD1; CDR3 protein: CASSLGTASNQPQHF; CDR3 DNA: TGTGCCAGCAGCTTGGGGACAGCCAGCAATCAGCCCCAGCATTTT
J gene: TRBJ1-2; clone size: few; V gene: TRBV7-9; D gene: -; CDR3 protein: CASSLAGGGYTF; CDR3 DNA: TGTGCCAGCAGCTTGGCGGGAGGAGGCTACACCTTC
J gene: TRBJ1-3; clone size: once; V gene: TRBV5-1; D gene: -; CDR3 protein: CASSRSTGNTIYF; CDR3 DNA: TGCGCCAGCAGCCGCTCAACTGGAAACACCATATATTTT
J gene: TRBJ1-5; clone size: -; V gene: TRBV4-1; D gene: -; CDR3 protein: CASSPRGGNQPQHF; CDR3 DNA: TGCGCCAGCAGCCCACGAGGCGGCAATCAGCCCCAGCATTTT
J gene: TRBJ1-2; clone size: once; V gene: TRBV5-1; D gene: TRBD1; CDR3 protein: CASSAAGGGQSNYGYTF; CDR3 DNA: TGCGCCAGCAGTGCGGCAGGGGGTGGACAATCCAACTATGGCTACACCTTC
J gene: TRBJ2-3; clone size: few; V gene: TRBV7-9; D gene: -; CDR3 protein: CASSLGYSTDTQYF; CDR3 DNA: TGTGCCAGCAGCTTGGGCTACAGCACAGATACGCAGTATTTT
J gene: TRBJ1-2; clone size: -; V gene: TRBV28; D gene: -; CDR3 protein: CASSRYPGTAVGSNYGYTF; CDR3 DNA: TGTGCCAGCAGTCGGTATCCTGGGACGGCCGTTGGGTCTAACTATGGCTACACCTTC
J gene: TRBJ2-7; clone size: -; V gene: TRBV28; D gene: -; CDR3 protein: CASSSILGSLREQYF; CDR3 DNA: TGTGCCAGCAGTTCGATCCTGGGGAGTCTACGGGAGCAGTACTTC
J gene: TRBJ2-3; clone size: -; V gene: TRBV30; D gene: TRBD2; CDR3 protein: CAWSQGGDTDTQYF; CDR3 DNA: TGTGCCTGGAGTCAGGGAGGGGACACAGATACGCAGTATTTT
J gene: TRBJ1-5; clone size: -; V gene: TRBV2; D gene: -; CDR3 protein: CASSQGYYQPQHF; CDR3 DNA: TGTGCCAGCAGCCAGGGCTATTATCAGCCCCAGCATTTT
J gene: TRBJ2-1; clone size: -; V gene: TRBV6-5; D gene: TRBD2; CDR3 protein: CASSSRGGYNEQFF; CDR3 DNA: TGTGCCAGCAGTTCCCGGGGGGGATACAATGAGCAGTTCTTC
J gene: TRBJ2-3; clone size: -; V gene: TRBV2; D gene: TRBD1; CDR3 protein: CARRGTKERRAGTGTDTQYF; CDR3 DNA: TGTGCCAGGAGGGGCACGAAGGAAAGGCGGGCCGGGACAGGCACAGATACGCAGTATTTT
J gene: TRBJ1-2; clone size: once; V gene: TRBV7-3; D gene: -; CDR3 protein: CASSLKRDAGYTF; CDR3 DNA: TGTGCCAGCAGCTTAAAAAGAGACGCTGGCTACACCTTC
J gene: TRBJ1-1; clone size: -; V gene: TRBV7-9; D gene: TRBD1; CDR3 protein: CASSPKYDRGHTEAFF; CDR3 DNA: TGTGCCAGCAGCCCAAAATATGACAGGGGGCACACTGAAGCTTTCTTT
J gene: TRBJ2-5; clone size: -; V gene: TRBV18; D gene: -; CDR3 protein: CASSPVLANYQETQYF; CDR3 DNA: TGTGCCAGCTCACCCGTGCTAGCTAACTACCAAGAGACCCAGTACTTC
J gene: TRBJ1-6; clone size: -; V gene: TRBV6-1; D gene: TRBD1; CDR3 protein: CASSGDPGQVNSPLHF; CDR3 DNA: TGTGCCAGCAGTGGGGACCCCGGACAGGTTAATTCACCCCTCCACTTT